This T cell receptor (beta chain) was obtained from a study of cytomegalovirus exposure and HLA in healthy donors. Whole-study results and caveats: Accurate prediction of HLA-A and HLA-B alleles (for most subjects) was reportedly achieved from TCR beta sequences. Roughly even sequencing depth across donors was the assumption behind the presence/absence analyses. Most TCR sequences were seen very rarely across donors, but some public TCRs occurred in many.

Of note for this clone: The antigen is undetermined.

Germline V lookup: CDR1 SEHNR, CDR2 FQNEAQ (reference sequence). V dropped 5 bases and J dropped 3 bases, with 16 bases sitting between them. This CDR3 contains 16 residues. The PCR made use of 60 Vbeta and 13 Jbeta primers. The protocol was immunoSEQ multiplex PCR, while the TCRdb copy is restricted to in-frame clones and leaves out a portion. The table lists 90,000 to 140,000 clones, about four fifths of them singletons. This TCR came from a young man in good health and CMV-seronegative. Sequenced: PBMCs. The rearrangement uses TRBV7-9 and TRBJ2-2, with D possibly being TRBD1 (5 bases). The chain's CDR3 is CASSEPGLIYTGELFF. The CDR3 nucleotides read TGTGCCAGCAGCGAACCAGGGCTGATCTACACCGGGGAGCTGTTTTTT.